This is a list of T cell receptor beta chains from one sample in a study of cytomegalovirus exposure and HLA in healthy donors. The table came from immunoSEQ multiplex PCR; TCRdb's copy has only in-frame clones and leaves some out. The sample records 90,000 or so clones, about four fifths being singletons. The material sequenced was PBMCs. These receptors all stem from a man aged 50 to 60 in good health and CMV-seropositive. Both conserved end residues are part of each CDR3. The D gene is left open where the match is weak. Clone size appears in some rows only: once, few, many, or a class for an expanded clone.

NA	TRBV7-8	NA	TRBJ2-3	TGTGCCAGCAGCTTTCAATTTAGCGAAGATACGCAGTATTTT	CASSFQFSEDTQYF
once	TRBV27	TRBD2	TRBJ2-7	TGTGCCAGCAGGTGGGATGGGACTAGCGGGAGCTACGAGCAGTACTTC	CASRWDGTSGSYEQYF
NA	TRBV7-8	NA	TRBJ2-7	TGTGCCAGCAGCTTAGTTCATCCTAGCTCCCACGAGCAGTACTTC	CASSLVHPSSHEQYF
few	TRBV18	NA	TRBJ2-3	TGTGCCAGCTCCCCCGGGGCCCCGGGAGCAGATACGCAGTATTTT	CASSPGAPGADTQYF
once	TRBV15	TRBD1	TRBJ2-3	TGTGCCACCAGGACAGGGCCGACAGCAGATACGCAGTATTTT	CATRTGPTADTQYF
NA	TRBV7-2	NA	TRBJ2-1	TGTGCCAGCAGCTCTAGCTTCCAGGTGCAGTTCTTC	CASSSSFQVQFF
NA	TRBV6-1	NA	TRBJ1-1	TGTGCCAGCAGCAGGTCGGACACTGAAGCTTTCTTT	CASSRSDTEAFF
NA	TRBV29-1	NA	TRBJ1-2	TGCAGCGTTGGTCCTGAGGGTTTTAGCGGCTACACCTTC	CSVGPEGFSGYTF
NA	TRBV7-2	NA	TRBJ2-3	TGTGCCAGCAGCCCAGGGGGGCTACTCACAGATACGCAGTATTTT	CASSPGGLLTDTQYF
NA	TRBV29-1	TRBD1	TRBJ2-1	TGCAGCGTTGATTTATGGGGACAGGGCGGTAATGAGCAGTTCTTC	CSVDLWGQGGNEQFF
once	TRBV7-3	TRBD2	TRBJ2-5	TGTGCCAGCAGCTTAGCGGGGGGTGGGCAGGAGACCCAGTACTTC	CASSLAGGGQETQYF
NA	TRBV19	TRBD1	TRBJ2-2	TGTGCCAGTAGCTTGGACAGGATCACCGGGGAGCTGTTTTTT	CASSLDRITGELFF
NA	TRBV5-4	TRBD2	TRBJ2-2	TGTGCCAGCAGCCCCGGGGGGCTAGCGGGTAATACCGAGGAGCTGTTTTTT	CASSPGGLAGNTEELFF
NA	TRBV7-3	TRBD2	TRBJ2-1	TGTGCCAGCAGCTTGCTGGGAGGGAGCTCCTACAATGAGCAGTTCTTC	CASSLLGGSSYNEQFF
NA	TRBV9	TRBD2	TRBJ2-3	TGTGCCAGCAGCGCTGGGACTAGCTTTGCAGATACGCAGTATTTT	CASSAGTSFADTQYF